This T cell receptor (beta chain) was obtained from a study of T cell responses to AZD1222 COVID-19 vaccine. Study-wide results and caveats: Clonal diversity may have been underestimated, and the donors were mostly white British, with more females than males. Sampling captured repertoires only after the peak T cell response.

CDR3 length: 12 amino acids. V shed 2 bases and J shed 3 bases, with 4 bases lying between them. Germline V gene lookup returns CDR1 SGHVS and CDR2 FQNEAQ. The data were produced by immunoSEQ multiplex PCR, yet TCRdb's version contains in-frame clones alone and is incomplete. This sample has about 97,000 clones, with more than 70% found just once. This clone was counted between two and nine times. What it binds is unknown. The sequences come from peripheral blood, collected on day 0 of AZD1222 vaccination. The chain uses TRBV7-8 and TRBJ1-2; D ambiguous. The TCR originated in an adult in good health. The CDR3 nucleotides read TGTGCCAGCAGCTTAAACGACTATGGCTACACCTTC. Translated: CASSLNDYGYTF.